The 3 T cell receptor beta chains below were found in one sample sequenced in a study of blood T cell repertoires in COVID-19. The repertoire was sequenced with immunoSEQ multiplex PCR; TCRdb's copy has only in-frame clones and lacks some. The table has about 200,000 clones, roughly 80% seen once. What was sequenced was peripheral blood. The receptors here all came from a woman of 80 years or more with acute or convalescent COVID-19.

This clone was seen a single time. The chain carries TRBV19 and TRBJ2-3; 7 nucleotides agree with TRBD2. The CDR3 has 15 amino acids. Trimming removed 3 bases from V and 2 bases from J; junction bases left unmatched: 5. Germline CDR1 LNHDA, CDR2 SQIVND (reference sequence). The CDR3: CASSIPAGLTDTQYF. The DNA for the CDR3 is TGTGCCAGTAGTATCCCAGCGGGACTCACAGATACGCAGTATTTT. Looking up the rest from reference TRBV19 and TRBJ2-3 gives the full variable domain: DGGITQSPKYLFRKEGQNVTLSCEQNLNHDAMYWYRQDPGQGLRLIYYSQIVNDFQKGDIAEGYSVSREKKESFPLTVTSAQKNPTAFYLCASSIPAGLTDTQYFGPGTRLTVL.

Only a few counts were recorded for this clone. The V gene is TRBV4-3, the J gene TRBJ1-1; no firm D call. CDR1 is LGHNA, CDR2 YSLEER, per germline. V was cut by 0 bases and J by 0 bases, with 8 bases left in between. The CDR3 is made up of 15 amino acids. CDR3 protein: CASSQDRRMNTEAFF. The CDR3 DNA reads as TGCGCCAGCAGCCAAGATAGGCGGATGAACACTGAAGCTTTCTTT.

In this sample, this clone turned up once. The chain is built from TRBV3-1 (or the pseudogene TRBV3-2) and TRBJ1-1, with D perhaps TRBD1 (6 bases). The germline V gene has CDR1 LGHDT and CDR2 YNNKEL (reference sequence). CDR3 length: 15 residues. Trimming removed 4 bases from V and 1 base from J, with 13 bases in between. CDR3 sequence (DNA): TGTGCCAGCAGCCGGCCCGCGACAGGGAACACTGAAGCTTTCTTT. Its translation is CASSRPATGNTEAFF.